The 20 T cell receptor beta chains presented below share a single source sample, sequenced in a study of cytomegalovirus exposure and HLA in healthy donors. Use of 60 Vbeta and 13 Jbeta primers characterized the PCR. The repertoire was sequenced with immunoSEQ multiplex PCR; TCRdb's copy has only in-frame clones and lacks some. The table has roughly 140,000 clones, 75% to 85% seen once. Input material: PBMCs. These receptors all stem from a human donor in good health.

This chain uses TRBV5-4 with TRBJ2-1; TRBD2 matches 9 bases. In germline, CDR1 is SGHNT, CDR2 YYREEE (reference sequence). Germline trimming cut 3 bases from V and 2 bases from J; bases unmatched to any gene: 15. The CDR3 is 19 amino acids. CDR3 bases: TGTGCCAGCAGCTCCCAACTAGCGGGCCTCTTCCAAGCCTACAATGAGCAGTTCTTC. The encoded protein is CASSSQLAGLFQAYNEQFF.

CDR3 in amino acids: CAIFGRGRGNSNQPQHF. The CDR3 DNA follows: TGTGCCATCTTCGGCAGGGGGCGAGGCAATAGCAATCAGCCCCAGCATTTT. The chain has TRBV7-3 and TRBJ1-5, with 8 bases fitting TRBD1. There are 17 residues in the CDR3. V shed 10 bases and J 0 bases; nucleotides not matched to a gene: 14. CDR1 and CDR2 from the germline V gene are SGHTA and FQGTGA.

In its sample, this clone was seen a few times. The genes are TRBV10-2 and TRBJ2-5; tentatively, D is TRBD1 (5 bases). With the DNA end fitting TRBJ2-7 better, the J assignment may be wrong. The CDR3 is 14 amino acids. Germline V gene data show CDR1 as WSHSY and CDR2 as SAAADI. The CDR3 DNA is TGCGCCAGCAGTGAGTCAGGGGTCTCCTACGAGCAGTACTTC. It translates to CASSESGVSYEQYF.

The V and J genes are TRBV6-6 and TRBJ2-7, with a tentative D call TRBD1 (6 bases). Germline CDR1 is MNHNY and CDR2 is SVGAGI (reference sequence). V was clipped by 6 bases and J by 3 bases, with 12 bases between them. CDR3 length: 13 amino acids. The CDR3 DNA sequence: TGTGCCAGCAGCACAGAGGACAGCTACGAGCAGTACTTC. As protein: CASSTEDSYEQYF.

The chain joins TRBV28 to TRBJ1-2, with 7 bases matching TRBD1. The J segment lost 8 bases and the V segment lost 5 bases, leaving 8 bases of the junction unmatched. Germline CDR1 MDHEN, CDR2 SYDVKM. This CDR3 has 13 amino acids. The CDR3 coding sequence is TGTGCCAGCAGTGCTAGGGGGCGGCACGGCTACACCTTC. It specifies CASSARGRHGYTF.

The chain combines TRBV9 with TRBJ2-6; weak D call: TRBD1 (5 bases). The CDR3 has 14 residues. In germline, CDR1 is SGDLS, CDR2 YYNGEE. Trimming stripped 6 bases from V and 0 bases from J, with 7 bases between. This CDR3 reads CASTRDSGANVLTF. The CDR3 nucleotides are TGTGCCAGCACCAGGGACTCTGGGGCCAACGTCCTGACTTTC. Full variable domain (outside the CDR3, taken from reference TRBV9 and TRBJ2-6): DSGVTQTPKHLITATGQRVTLRCSPRSGDLSVYWYQQSLDQGLQFLIQYYNGEERAKGNILERFSAQQFPDLHSELNLSSLELGDSALYFCASTRDSGANVLTFGAGSRLTVL.

The chain couples TRBV6-1 to TRBJ2-7, with unresolved D. The V gene's germline CDR1 is MNHNS and CDR2 SASEGT. CDR3 size: 14 residues. V shed 0 bases and J shed 1 base, with 7 bases lying between them. DNA of the CDR3: TGTGCCAGCAGTGAAGCAAAGAGATCCTACGAGCAGTACTTC. Translated, it gives CASSEAKRSYEQYF.

The rearrangement uses TRBV7-8 and TRBJ2-1, with 10 bases that match TRBD1. This CDR3 spans 16 amino acids. CDR1 is SGHVS and CDR2 is FQNEAQ in the germline V gene. Unmatched junction bases numbered 10, after V lost 5 bases and J lost 6 bases. The CDR3 DNA reads as TGTGCCAGCAGCGTACATCCGGGACAGGGGTTCAATGAGCAGTTCTTC. It encodes CASSVHPGQGFNEQFF.

The gene calls are TRBV9 and TRBJ2-2, with TRBD1 as a possible D gene (6 bases). The length of the CDR3 is 16 residues. V lost 0 bases to trimming and J lost 1 base, with 10 bases between them. Germline V gives CDR1 SGDLS, CDR2 YYNGEE. CDR3 coding DNA: TGTGCCAGCAGCGTAGGACAGGCGATGAACACCGGGGAGCTGTTTTTT. Translated: CASSVGQAMNTGELFF.

This clone has a single count. This chain connects TRBV30 to TRBJ2-5, with a possible D match to TRBD1 (6 bases). TRBJ2-7 matches the DNA end more closely, so the J call is doubtful. The CDR3 contains 12 residues. Germline V gene sequence: CDR1 GTSNPN, CDR2 SVGIG (reference sequence). In DNA form, the CDR3 reads TGTGCCTGGAGTAGGGACAACTACGAGCAGTACTTC. Translation: CAWSRDNYEQYF.

J is TRBJ1-1 and V is TRBV19, with D possibly matching TRBD1 (5 bases). V dropped 3 bases and J dropped 8 bases, with 13 bases sitting between them. The CDR3 has 13 amino acids. The germline gives CDR1 LNHDA, CDR2 SQIVND (reference sequence). The CDR3 region is CASSISQGSEAFF. CDR3 DNA: TGTGCCAGTAGTATTAGCCAGGGTTCCGAAGCTTTCTTT.

This chain links TRBV9 with TRBJ2-3, with a weak D call TRBD1 (6 bases). The germline V gene has CDR1 SGDLS and CDR2 YYNGEE. V dropped 7 bases and J dropped 6 bases, with 12 bases sitting between them. The CDR3 is 12 residues long. The CDR3 loop reads CASVGASDTQYF. Here the CDR3 DNA reads TGTGCCAGCGTGGGGGCGTCGGATACGCAGTATTTT.

V usage is TRBV2 and J usage is TRBJ2-3; D is perhaps TRBD1 (6 bases). In germline, CDR1 is SNHLY, CDR2 FYNNEI. V lost 9 bases and J lost 0, with 16 bases in between. The CDR3 has 15 residues. The CDR3 region has the DNA TGTGCCAGTACTCGGGACACCGCTAGCACAGATACGCAGTATTTT. This gives the protein CASTRDTASTDTQYF.

The V gene is TRBV10-1, the J gene TRBJ2-5, with D possibly being TRBD1 (6 bases). The J call is doubtful: the DNA matches TRBJ2-7 better. The germline V gene encodes CDR1 WNHNN and CDR2 SYGVQD (reference sequence). This CDR3 is 14 amino acids long. CDR3 region: CASSRNRDLYEQYF. The CDR3 coding sequence is TGCGCCAGCTCCAGAAACAGGGATCTCTACGAGCAGTACTTC.

The CDR3 reads CASSLRTSSSYEQYF. CDR3 sequence (DNA): TGTGCCAGCAGCTTAAGGACATCCTCATCCTACGAGCAGTACTTC. V gene TRBV7-8 combines with J gene TRBJ2-7; a possible D gene is TRBD1 (5 bases). From germline, CDR1 is SGHVS and CDR2 FQNEAQ. The CDR3 length is 15 residues. V lost 2 bases and J lost 1, with 12 bases in between.

V and J are TRBV6-6 and TRBJ1-1; 8 positions match TRBD1. V was clipped by 5 bases and J by 7 bases; unmatched bases: 9. The CDR3 runs 14 residues. Germline V lookup: CDR1 MNHNY, CDR2 SVGAGI (reference sequence). The CDR3 DNA reads as TGTGCCAGCAGTATGACAGGGGTTCCGGATGAAGCTTTCTTT. It translates to CASSMTGVPDEAFF.

This chain uses TRBV29-1 with TRBJ1-1; perhaps TRBD1 as D (5 bases). The CDR3 contains 13 residues. Germline CDR1 is SQVTM and CDR2 is ANQGSEA. Trimming took 5 bases from V and 0 from J, leaving 10 bases between them. The CDR3 sequence is CSVTSGLNTEAFF. Written as DNA, the CDR3 is TGCAGCGTTACATCAGGGTTGAACACTGAAGCTTTCTTT.

The rearrangement joins TRBV27 to TRBJ2-7, with TRBD1 as a possible D gene (5 bases). CDR1 is MNHEY and CDR2 is SMNVEV in the germline V gene (reference sequence). The CDR3 consists of 14 residues. With 2 bases removed from V and 1 base from J, the gap between germline ends came to 9 bases. The CDR3 sequence: CASSLTGSSYEQYF. The CDR3 coding sequence is TGTGCCAGCAGTTTAACAGGCTCATCCTACGAGCAGTACTTC.

This clone was counted once. The chain couples TRBV21-1 to TRBJ1-2; TRBD1, the table's D call, was not compared with the DNA. TRBV21-1 is noted as a pseudogene. The CDR3 extends over 14 amino acids. The CDR3 region is CASHPRQGDYGYTF. In DNA form, the CDR3 reads TGTGCCAGTCATCCTAGACAGGGAGACTATGGCTACACCTTC.

This chain links TRBV7-2 with TRBJ2-7; 13 bases align to TRBD2. Unmatched junction bases numbered 7, after V lost 5 bases and J lost 6 bases. The germline gives CDR1 SGHTA, CDR2 FQGNSA. CDR3 length: 15 residues. The CDR3 is CASSLLAGGGSEQYF. As DNA, the CDR3 is TGTGCCAGCAGCCTACTAGCGGGGGGGGGCTCCGAGCAGTACTTC.